This T cell receptor (beta chain) emerged from a study of Graves' ophthalmopathy and Graves' hyperthyroidism. Study information: Peripheral blood was obtained at first diagnosis, ahead of any treatment.

Amplification targeted the TCR beta CDR3 regions, with RNA transcripts as the source material. The first round was an RT-PCR with HTBI primers, and the second round was a multiplex PCR. TCRdb fed the multiplex PCR reads into MiXCR, producing one record per CDR3 protein. The data contain around 340,000 distinct CDR3 sequences, about a sixth of them singletons. There are 14 residues in the CDR3. Germline assignment: CDR1 MNHEY and CDR2 SVGAGI. V shed 2 bases and J shed 0 bases, with 7 bases lying between them. Whole-study findings and limits: Ophthalmopathy progression prediction by the model yielded a sensitivity of about 69% and a specificity of 72.22%. The authors also found most expanded thyroid clonotypes above 0.001 frequency in blood.

This clonotype was recorded at least ten times. Its matching antigen is unknown. Input material: peripheral blood. This chain connects TRBV6-5 to TRBJ1-1; D is unresolved. This clonotype was sampled from an adult man with Graves' ophthalmopathy. The DNA of the CDR3 is TGTGCCAGCAGTTACGGGCGCATGAACACTGAAGCTTTCTTT. This sequence encodes CASSYGRMNTEAFF.